This paragraph reports one T cell receptor beta chain. Primed by a sample-barcoded 5' primer and a J-beta primer mix, a second PCR proceeded for about 6 to 11 cycles. One entry per CDR3 protein, called by TCRdb with MiXCR from the 5' RACE reads. The table shows 1.5 million to 2 million distinct CDR3 sequences, with 28% occurring only once. This sample was included in a study of blood T cells in healthy people across ages. The people who gave samples were healthy Caucasians from Russia, aged about 6 to 100. The TCR sequence derives from a woman aged 25 to 39 in good health. The sample comprised blood.

CDR3 loop: CSVDDSVRTESSNEQFF. CDR3 nucleotide sequence: TGCAGCGTTGATGATTCGGTTAGGACAGAATCCTCTAATGAGCAGTTCTTC. The chain links TRBV29-1 to TRBJ2-1; D may be TRBD1 (6 bases). V lost 3 bases and J 7 bases, leaving 25 bases between the germline ends. This CDR3 is built from 17 residues. Germline CDR1 SQVTM, CDR2 ANQGSEA.